The clone carrying this T cell receptor (beta chain) has a handful of counts. The data derive from a study of blood T cell repertoires in COVID-19. The CDR3 is made up of 16 amino acids. Unmatched junction bases numbered 7, after V lost 5 bases and J lost 0 bases. CDR1 is SGHVS, CDR2 FQNEAQ, per germline. TCRdb keeps only in-frame clones here, not all; method: immunoSEQ multiplex PCR. The table lists about 190,000 clones, approximately 91% of them singletons, with 6.2% in the top ten. This TCR was sampled from a woman in her thirties or forties who had recovered from COVID-19. Sequenced sample: peripheral blood. The chain recombines TRBV7-8 with TRBJ1-3, with TRBD1 matching over 7 bases. The CDR3 sequence: CASSLRTGFSGNTIYF. The CDR3 nucleotides read TGTGCCAGCAGCCTCCGGACAGGCTTCTCTGGAAACACCATATATTTT.